These 25 T cell receptor beta chains share one sample of origin, sequenced in a study of human T cells and chemical hapten exposure. Time point of the sample: patch test 1, 2 weeks after DPC sensitization. Described treatment: therapeutic diphenylcyclopropenone sensitization with weekly scalp DPC. TCRdb recomputed calls from the RACE reads with MiXCR, one row per CDR3 protein. The table shows under 200,000 distinct CDR3 sequences, with around 13% occurring only once. The sample consisted of whole blood, taken in connection with sensitization to the hapten diphenylcyclopropenone (DPC). Source of these receptors: a young woman with alopecia areata. Some clones in this sample may be carry-over from other donors' samples.

The CDR3 region has the DNA TGTGCCAGCAGTTTTACCCAGGGAGGCTACACCTTC. Translating gives CASSFTQGGYTF. The chain uses TRBV12-3 or TRBV12-4 and TRBJ1-2; possibly TRBD1 for D (5 bases). The V end was cut by 3 bases, the J end by 8 bases, with 10 bases between. The CDR3 sequence is 12 residues long.

This clonotype came up once. The chain couples TRBV12-3 or TRBV12-4 to TRBJ2-3; 10 bases fit TRBD2. The CDR3 runs to 15 residues. The V and J ends lost 2 bases and 9 bases, in that order; junction bases with no gene match: 8. CDR3 DNA sequence: TGTGCCAGCAGTTTATATCTAGCGGGGGACGGAACGCAGTATTTT. It translates to CASSLYLAGDGTQYF.

The chain employs TRBV29-1 and TRBJ2-3; D might be TRBD2 (6 bases). Germline CDR1 is SQVTM and CDR2 is ANQGSEA. This CDR3 has 14 residues. V was pared by 3 bases and J by 5 bases, with 15 bases between. In DNA form, the CDR3 reads TGCAGCGTTGACTCCAGCGGGCGCGAAGATACGCAGTATTTT. Amino acids: CSVDSSGREDTQYF.

The chain links TRBV20-1 to TRBJ1-1, with TRBD1 as a possible D gene (5 bases). The CDR3 has 14 amino acids. V lost 1 base to trimming and J lost 0 bases, with 9 bases between them. From germline, CDR1 is DFQATT and CDR2 SNEGSKA (reference sequence). The chain's CDR3 is CSARAGLLNTEAFF. CDR3 DNA: TGCAGTGCTAGAGCGGGACTCTTGAACACTGAAGCTTTCTTT.

The rearrangement joins TRBV27 to TRBJ1-2; no definite D call. CDR1 and CDR2 from the germline V gene are MNHEY and SMNVEV (reference sequence). Trimming removed 2 bases from V and 5 bases from J, with 12 bases in between. The CDR3 is 14 amino acids. In DNA form, the CDR3 reads TGTGCCAGCAGTTTAAGCAGGCTGGAGTATGGCTACACCTTC. Its translation is CASSLSRLEYGYTF.

This clonotype occurred a few times. The rearrangement uses TRBV7-9 and TRBJ2-2, with a weak D call TRBD1 (5 bases). The CDR3 runs 14 residues. Trimming left V 1 base short and J 6 bases short, with 9 bases between. Germline V CDR1 and CDR2: SEHNR, FQNEAQ (reference sequence). The CDR3 sequence: CASSLVEGAGELFF. For the CDR3, the DNA is TGTGCCAGCAGCTTAGTGGAAGGGGCCGGGGAGCTGTTTTTT.

This clonotype occurred many times. V is TRBV29-1 and J is TRBJ2-5, with a weak D call TRBD1 (5 bases). This CDR3 region has 13 residues. V lost 7 bases to trimming and J lost 2 bases, with 14 bases between them. Germline V CDR1 and CDR2: SQVTM, ANQGSEA. CDR3 nucleotide sequence: TGCAGCGCCCGTCAGGGTTCACAAGAGACCCAGTACTTC. Translation gives CSARQGSQETQYF.

This clonotype was detected only a few times. J is TRBJ2-1 and V is TRBV12-3 or TRBV12-4; TRBD2 agrees at 11 bases. V lost 5 bases and J lost 6; bases outside the gene matches: 12. The length of the CDR3 is 17 residues. The CDR3 is CASSGDISGGAINEQFF. As DNA, the CDR3 is TGTGCCAGCAGTGGAGATATTAGCGGGGGGGCCATCAATGAGCAGTTCTTC.

The V call is TRBV7-9, the J call TRBJ1-2; D is ambiguous. Germline V lookup: CDR1 SEHNR, CDR2 FQNEAQ (reference sequence). The germline V and J ends were trimmed by 6 bases and 0 bases, with 20 bases remaining between them. The CDR3 covers 17 residues. CDR3 sequence: CASSESAGEKANYGYTF. The CDR3 DNA reads as TGTGCCAGCAGTGAGTCGGCAGGCGAGAAAGCTAACTATGGCTACACCTTC.

CDR3 in amino acids: CASSHTGYNEQFF. In DNA, the CDR3 is TGCGCCAGCAGTCATACGGGTTACAATGAGCAGTTCTTC. The V gene is TRBV5-1, the J gene TRBJ2-1, with unresolved D. Trimming removed 5 bases from V and 4 bases from J, with 10 bases in between. The CDR3 length is 13 residues. Germline CDR1 and CDR2: SGHRS and YFSETQ.

On this clonotype itself: The junction does not match germline at one end; this may be a read error. V is TRBV6-5 and J is TRBJ1-4; TRBD1 might be the D (6 bases). There are 13 residues in the CDR3. Germline-derived CDR1 and CDR2 are MNHEY and SVGAGI. CDR3 residues: CASSQDRSSPQVF. Here the CDR3 DNA reads TGTGCCAGCAGCCAAGACAGGTCTTCGCCCCAAGTTTTT.

The chain combines TRBV18 with TRBJ2-3, with D tentatively TRBD1 or TRBD2 (5 bases each). CDR3 length equals 13 residues. Between the trimmed V and J ends, which lost 3 bases and 6 bases, there was a span of 10 bases. CDR1 is KGHSH and CDR2 is LQKENI in the germline V gene. CDR3 coding DNA: TGTGCCAGCTCACCGGCTTGGGGGGATACGCAGTATTTT. It encodes CASSPAWGDTQYF.

This clonotype was seen at least ten times. The chain joins TRBV20-1 to TRBJ2-1, with 11 bases aligning to TRBD1. There are 18 residues in the CDR3. The V segment lost 2 bases and the J segment 3 bases; nucleotides outside the gene matches: 12. The germline V gene encodes CDR1 DFQATT and CDR2 SNEGSKA (reference sequence). The CDR3 bases are TGCAGTGCTAGATTTGGTGTTCGGGGACAGGGGGTCTACAATGAGCAGTTCTTC. Translation gives CSARFGVRGQGVYNEQFF.

This clonotype has at least ten counts. The chain's CDR3 is CASSSTGTNYGYTF. As DNA, the CDR3 is TGTGCCAGCAGTTCAACAGGGACGAACTATGGCTACACCTTC. This chain uses TRBV6-2 or TRBV6-3 with TRBJ1-2, with a possible D match to TRBD1 (6 bases). Per the germline V gene, CDR1 is MNHEY and CDR2 is SVGEGT. V lost 4 bases and J 2 bases, leaving 11 bases between the germline ends. The CDR3 totals 14 residues.

This chain joins TRBV9 and TRBJ2-3; D is uncertain. V dropped 0 bases and J dropped 1 base, with 12 bases sitting between them. The germline CDR1 and CDR2 sequences are SGDLS and YYNGEE. The CDR3 sequence is 16 residues long. Here the CDR3 reads CASSVGSIPGTDTQYF. CDR3 in DNA: TGTGCCAGCAGCGTAGGGTCGATCCCCGGCACAGATACGCAGTATTTT.

This clonotype appeared many times. The chain joins TRBV2 to TRBJ1-1, with a possible D match to TRBD1 (5 bases). The CDR3 length is 12 residues. Looked up from germline, CDR1 is SNHLY and CDR2 is FYNNEI. Trimming removed 10 bases at V and 4 bases at J, with 13 bases between. The CDR3 nucleotides read TGTGCCATCCCCCGGGGGGGCACTGAAGCTTTCTTT. Its protein product is CAIPRGGTEAFF.

The V and J genes are TRBV7-9 and TRBJ2-1; 10 bases match TRBD2. Losses at the gene ends were 0 bases for V and 1 base for J; bases not matched to a gene: 3. CDR3 length equals 17 residues. CDR1 is SEHNR and CDR2 is FQNEAQ in the germline V gene (reference sequence). The CDR3 DNA reads as TGTGCCAGCAGCTTAGCCGTAGCGGGAGGATCCTACAATGAGCAGTTCTTC. It codes for CASSLAVAGGSYNEQFF.

The rearrangement joins TRBV2 to TRBJ1-4, with TRBD1 identical over 7 bases. The CDR3 extends over 14 amino acids. The V gene end was trimmed by 6 bases and the J gene end by 4 bases; junction bases not matched to a gene: 5. CDR1 is SNHLY, CDR2 FYNNEI, per germline. In DNA, the CDR3 is TGTGCCAGCAGCGCCGGGACAGTTAATGAAAAACTGTTTTTT. This sequence encodes CASSAGTVNEKLFF.

This clonotype was detected a few times. The genes are TRBV18 and TRBJ1-1; possible D gene TRBD1, 5 bases. CDR1 is KGHSH and CDR2 is LQKENI in the germline V gene. V was shortened by 5 bases and J by 5 bases, with 9 bases between the two germline ends. The CDR3 is 12 amino acids. This CDR3 reads CASSAGVTEAFF. The CDR3 nucleotides read TGTGCCAGCTCAGCGGGGGTTACTGAAGCTTTCTTT. The full variable domain, its missing parts supplied by reference TRBV18 and TRBJ1-1, is NAGVMQNPRHLVRRRGQEARLRCSPMKGHSHVYWYRQLPEEGLKFMVYLQKENIIDESGMPKERFSAEFPKEGPSILRIQQVVRGDSAAYFCASSAGVTEAFFGQGTRLTVV.

This rearrangement joins TRBV18 to TRBJ2-3; D uncertain. Trimming pared 6 bases from V and 4 bases from J, leaving 11 bases between. The germline CDR1 and CDR2 sequences are KGHSH and LQKENI. The CDR3 consists of 13 residues. The CDR3 reads CASSRIASDTQYF. The CDR3 coding sequence is TGTGCCAGCTCCCGCATAGCCTCAGATACGCAGTATTTT.

This clonotype was detected only a few times. This chain joins TRBV10-3 and TRBJ2-1; D is undetermined. From germline, CDR1 is ENHRY and CDR2 SYGVKD. Trimming left V 3 bases short and J 0 bases short, with 9 bases between. The CDR3 has 15 amino acids. The CDR3 sequence: CAISEGESSYNEQFF. In nucleotides, the CDR3 is TGTGCCATCAGTGAAGGAGAGAGCTCCTACAATGAGCAGTTCTTC.

This clonotype appeared many times. This chain connects TRBV12-3 or TRBV12-4 to TRBJ2-1; 8 bases are a match to TRBD2. With V trimmed by 5 bases and J by 12 bases, 3 bases remained unmatched. This CDR3 region has 11 residues. The CDR3 spells CASSTGTRQFF. In nucleotides, the CDR3 is TGTGCCAGCAGTACCGGGACTAGGCAGTTCTTC.

This clonotype turned up a few times. V gene TRBV7-8 combines with J gene TRBJ2-2, with TRBD2 matching 12 bases. The V segment lost 7 bases and the J segment 4 bases; nucleotides outside the gene matches: 7. Germline V gene data show CDR1 as SGHVS and CDR2 as FQNEAQ. CDR3 length: 16 residues. CDR3: CASNLLAGGLTGELFF. CDR3 DNA sequence: TGTGCCAGCAACCTACTAGCGGGGGGCCTCACCGGGGAGCTGTTTTTT.

The table lists this clonotype with a few counts. This chain connects TRBV20-1 to TRBJ2-1; D call uncertain. This CDR3 has 14 amino acids. Trimming removed 8 bases at V and 0 bases at J, with 14 bases between. Germline CDR1 DFQATT, CDR2 SNEGSKA (reference sequence). The CDR3 coding sequence is TGCAGTCTAAAACTCATGAGCTCCTACAATGAGCAGTTCTTC. The encoded protein is CSLKLMSSYNEQFF.

V usage is TRBV6-4 and J usage is TRBJ2-1; D is possibly TRBD1 (6 bases). From germline, CDR1 is MRHNA and CDR2 SNTAGT. V was cut by 4 bases and J by 3 bases, with 13 bases left in between. This CDR3 is 15 amino acids long. The DNA of the CDR3 is TGTGCCAGCAGTGCGGGACACTCTGTCTACAATGAGCAGTTCTTC. The encoded protein is CASSAGHSVYNEQFF.